The rows below give T cell receptor beta chains drawn from one sample of a study of prognosis after radiotherapy for stage I lung cancer. TCRdb analysed the multiplex PCR reads with MiXCR anew, one entry per CDR3 protein. The sample has about 8,500 distinct CDR3 sequences, 62% seen once. Sequencing used PBMCs, obtained before or after stereotactic body radiation therapy (not recorded which). The receptors derive from a donor of 50 years or more with non-small cell lung cancer. The CDR3 runs from the conserved cysteine through the conserved F or W.

V	length	CDR3
TRBV4-2	16	CASSQARGRMNTEAFF
TRBV20-1	15	CSARVSRGIGNTIYF
TRBV20-1	13	CSAPTRWVRTQYF
TRBV9	17	CASSDQLGLADTGELFF
TRBV20-1	16	CSAPPPGREGIYEQFF
TRBV2	12	CASSRQGYEQYF
TRBV2	12	CASKRVGEVQYF
TRBV20-1	12	CSPRQGREAQYF
TRBV5-1	13	CASSRGGSYEQYF
TRBV2	14	CASSAGGPADTQYF
TRBV7-2	13	CASSFDSINEQFF
TRBV27	14	CASSFEGFLSPQHF
TRBV19	14	CASTLRGLGEKLFF
TRBV15	14	CATSGDRGSYEQYF
TRBV7-2	18	CASSSTPGTGRGGGELFF
TRBV7-8	12	CATYQQLYGYTF
TRBV6-1	13	CAISLRGGDEQFF
TRBV20-1	14	CSAGALGGLVEQYF
TRBV15	14	CATSSNSGANVLTF
TRBV18	18	CASSPPSSGRLGGETQYF
TRBV7-7	15	CASSPRGVVTDTQYF
TRBV5-4	14	CASSLERANYGYTF
TRBV6-5	11	CASSLHYDQYF
TRBV6-1	13	CASTAPPYNEQFF
TRBV20-1	13	CSAISTSFNTQYF
TRBV9	15	CASSPLAGALIEQFF
TRBV20-1	14	CSAVSGYLSYEQYF
TRBV10-3	17	CAISESSFDLSSYEQYF
TRBV27	14	CASSLGTRTYEQYF
TRBV4-2	16	CASSQDYRGVNSPLHF
TRBV20-1	16	CSARVASWRANNEQFF
TRBV2	15	CASRGDSYTNTGAFF
TRBV28	14	CASSIGQMNTEAFF
TRBV5-4	16	CASSFSGRADKNEQFF
TRBV5-5	12	CASNVQWVEQCF
TRBV6-5	17	CASSYRGLGQGAYEQYF
TRBV6-2/TRBV6-3	12	CASSKSEYEQYF
TRBV2	13	CARSENLHPEQFF
TRBV27	14	CASNLGPSTGELFF
TRBV9	14	CASSVGLSGNTIYF
TRBV18	15	CASSPLAIGLGEQFF